This entry features one T cell receptor (beta chain) sequence. The sample belongs to a study of Tregs in tolerant kidney transplant recipients. Unstimulated Tregs (CD4+CD25+CD127-) and CD4+CD25- non-Tregs were sorted from PBMCs. The germline V gene has CDR1 SGHRS and CDR2 YFSETQ. V was clipped by 3 bases and J by 3 bases; unmatched bases: 9. The CDR3 is 16 residues long. Method: immunoSEQ multiplex PCR; TCRdb's copy keeps in-frame clones and lacks some. In the table there are 90,000 to 130,000 clones, almost 90% of which are singletons. Sample: CD4+ T cells from blood, taken before the transplant. The chain recombines TRBV5-1 with TRBJ2-5, with TRBD2 identical over 9 bases. The source of this sequence is a human donor who received a combined kidney and bone marrow transplant. The CDR3: CASSSRSSGIKETQYF. The CDR3 bases are TGCGCCAGCAGCTCCAGGTCTAGCGGGATAAAAGAGACCCAGTACTTC.